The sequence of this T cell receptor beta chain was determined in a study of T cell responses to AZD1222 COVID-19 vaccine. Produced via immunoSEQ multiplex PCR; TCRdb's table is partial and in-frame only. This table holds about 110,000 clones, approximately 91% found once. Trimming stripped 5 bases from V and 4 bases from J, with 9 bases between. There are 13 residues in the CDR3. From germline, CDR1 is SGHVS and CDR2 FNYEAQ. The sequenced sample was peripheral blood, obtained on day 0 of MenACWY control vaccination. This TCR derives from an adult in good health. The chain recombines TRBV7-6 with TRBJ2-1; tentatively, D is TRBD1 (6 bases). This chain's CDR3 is CASSQGGYNEQFF. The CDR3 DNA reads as TGTGCCAGCAGCCAAGGGGGTTACAATGAGCAGTTCTTC.